The clone carrying this T cell receptor (beta chain) is medium-sized. Its antigen is as yet unknown. V shed 5 bases and J shed 6 bases, with 10 bases lying between them. CDR3 length: 12 residues. Germline lookup yields CDR1 MNHEY and CDR2 SMNVEV (reference sequence). Measured with immunoSEQ multiplex PCR; TCRdb has only the in-frame clones, and not every one. The sample contains about 12,000 clones, about 67% of which appear only once. This entry is derived from a study of tumor-infiltrating lymphocytes in localized non-small cell lung cancer. Overall study: Each patient gave resected tumor and non-adjacent uninvolved lung tissue. Whole-study results and caveats: Technical variation could not be separated from intratumor heterogeneity here. T-cell fraction did not differ between immunotypes IM1 and IM2. TCR sequencing covered a subset of patients with enough tissue.

The sample consisted of uninvolved lung tissue not adjacent to the tumor. The chain joins TRBV27 to TRBJ1-2; D not resolved. The TCR sequence derives from a human donor with non-small cell lung cancer. The CDR3 is CASSPAGNGYTF. In DNA, the CDR3 is TGTGCCAGCAGTCCCGCCGGGAATGGCTACACCTTC.